This T cell receptor (beta chain) was identified during a study of blood T cell repertoires in COVID-19. Overall study: COVID-19 samples from acute and convalescent phases originated in the United States, Italy and Spain. Nucleic acid was either cDNA or gDNA, and it came from T cells, B-cell-depleted T cells, or PBMCs.

Original processing methods: Reference gene primer amplification gave nucleated cell count estimates. This table comes from immunoSEQ multiplex PCR, and its TCRdb copy is limited to in-frame clones, with some not included. The D gene and trimming were derived from the DNA, and the V and J assignments and clone size from that table. This table has around 15,000 clones, approximately 90% appearing once. In germline, CDR1 is LGHDT, CDR2 YNNKEL (reference sequence). There are 17 residues in the CDR3. With 0 bases clipped from V and 0 bases from J, the junction kept 2 bases outside the gene matches. This TCR was recovered from a human donor in a cohort sampled during active COVID-19. This rearrangement joins TRBV3-1 (or the pseudogene TRBV3-2) to TRBJ2-3, with 11 nucleotides matching TRBD2. Input material: peripheral blood. The CDR3 nucleotides are TGTGCCAGCAGCCAAGAGTTAGCGGGGGGGAGCACAGATACGCAGTATTTT. Translated, it gives CASSQELAGGSTDTQYF.